This record concerns one T cell receptor beta chain sequence. The sample comes from a study of control samples from healthy donors and cancer patients. The data were produced by immunoSEQ multiplex PCR, yet TCRdb's version contains in-frame clones alone and is incomplete. This sample contains fewer than 200,000 clones. The germline V gene encodes CDR1 SGHAT and CDR2 FQNNGV. Trimming removed 5 bases from V and 2 bases from J; junction bases left unmatched: 8. This CDR3 has 16 residues. The source material was blood. The chain is built from TRBV11-2 and TRBJ2-1, with 8 bases lining up with TRBD2. This clonotype originated in a woman under 40 in good health. CDR3 residues: CASSPPPGGPYNEQFF. CDR3 coding DNA: TGTGCCAGCAGCCCCCCGCCGGGGGGGCCCTACAATGAGCAGTTCTTC.